Below, 14 T cell receptor beta chains from the same sample are listed, as sequenced in a study of beta chain features in type 1 diabetes. Study-wide results and limits: In all four CD4+ subsets, TCRB CDR3 length was significantly, moderately reduced in type 1 diabetes.

No antigen is known for these receptors. Sequenced material consisted of expressed TCRB transcripts (all of the isolated RNA was reverse transcribed). Sequenced by immunoSEQ multiplex PCR; TCRdb stores in-frame clones only, minus some. The sample records a few hundred thousand clones, roughly 13% being singletons. The specimen was naive CD4+ T cells from blood. The receptors stem from a man younger than 40 with type 1 diabetes.

CDR3 protein: CAWTNTGNQPQHF. The CDR3 nucleotides read TGTGCCTGGACGAATACGGGCAATCAGCCCCAGCATTTT. The V gene is TRBV30, the J gene TRBJ1-5, with D unclear. CDR3 length: 13 residues. Looked up from germline, CDR1 is GTSNPN and CDR2 is SVGIG (reference sequence). The V end was cut by 4 bases, the J end by 2 bases, with 9 bases between. Complete variable domain (other parts from reference TRBV30 and TRBJ1-5): SQTIHQWPATLVQPVGSPLSLECTVEGTSNPNLYWYRQAAGRGLQLLFYSVGIGQISSEVPQNLSASRPQDRQFILSSKKLLLSDSGFYLCAWTNTGNQPQHFGDGTRLSIL.

The chain is built from TRBV5-8 and TRBJ1-5, with D unclear. This CDR3 contains 14 residues. The V gene lost 2 bases and the J gene lost 1 base, with 7 bases spanning the gap. Germline-derived CDR1 and CDR2 are SGHTS and YDEGEE. The CDR3 DNA sequence: TGTGCCAGCAGCTTTTACACGAGCAATCAGCCCCAGCATTTT. It yields the protein CASSFYTSNQPQHF.

Of note for this clone: The same CDR3 arises from other DNA sequences in this sample as well. The rearrangement uses TRBV5-1 and TRBJ2-1; 10 nucleotides match TRBD1. This CDR3 is built from 14 residues. J gave up 7 bases and V 0 bases, and 1 base lay outside the gene matches. CDR1 SGHRS and CDR2 YFSETQ come from the germline V gene. The CDR3, as DNA: TGCGCCAGCAGCTTGGGGACAGGGGGAAATGAGCAGTTCTTC. Residues: CASSLGTGGNEQFF.

This clone was counted only a few times. This rearrangement joins TRBV2 to TRBJ1-1; tentatively, D is TRBD1 (6 bases). The CDR3 has 13 amino acids. Per germline, CDR1 SNHLY and CDR2 FYNNEI. V was shortened by 3 bases and J by 3 bases, with 8 bases between the two germline ends. CDR3 residues: CASSDQGYTEAFF. The CDR3 region has the DNA TGTGCCAGCAGTGATCAGGGGTACACTGAAGCTTTCTTT.

This clone has a handful of counts. J is TRBJ2-5 and V is TRBV7-9, with D possibly TRBD2 on 5 matching bases. Trimming shortened V by 3 bases and J by 4 bases, and 12 bases separated the two germline ends. The CDR3 length is 14 residues. CDR1 is SEHNR and CDR2 is FQNEAQ in the germline V gene (reference sequence). This CDR3 is CASSFPGGGETQYF. The CDR3 DNA reads TGTGCCAGCAGCTTCCCTGGAGGAGGAGAGACCCAGTACTTC. Combining the CDR3 with reference TRBV7-9 and TRBJ2-5 gives the whole variable domain DTGVSQNPRHKITKRGQNVTFRCDPISEHNRLYWYRQTLGQGPEFLTYFQNEAQLEKSRLLSDRFSAERPKGSFSTLEIQRTEQGDSAMYLCASSFPGGGETQYFGPGTRLLVL.

The V and J genes are TRBV11-2 and TRBJ2-1, with TRBD2 identical over 7 bases. The CDR3 length is 16 residues. Germline CDR1 reads SGHAT; CDR2 reads FQNNGV. The J segment lost 0 bases and the V segment lost 6 bases, leaving 8 bases of the junction unmatched. The chain's CDR3 is CASRAWGGSSYNEQFF. CDR3 nucleotides: TGTGCCAGCAGGGCATGGGGGGGAAGCTCCTACAATGAGCAGTTCTTC.

There are a few counts of this clone. The chain is built from TRBV18 and TRBJ1-5; 7 nucleotides align to TRBD1. The CDR3 has 13 amino acids. The V segment lost 4 bases and the J segment 7 bases; nucleotides outside the gene matches: 4. Germline V gene data show CDR1 as KGHSH and CDR2 as LQKENI. The CDR3 DNA reads as TGTGCCAGCTCACAGCGGACAGGACAGCCCCAGCATTTT. This encodes CASSQRTGQPQHF.

The V and J genes are TRBV7-2 and TRBJ2-1; 7 bases are a match to TRBD2. Germline-derived CDR1 and CDR2 are SGHTA and FQGNSA. After removal of 0 bases from V and 8 bases from J, the junction contained 7 bases not matched to a gene. The CDR3 runs to 15 residues. The CDR3 sequence: CASSLAPLARDEQFF. The CDR3 DNA reads as TGTGCCAGCAGCTTAGCCCCACTAGCGAGGGATGAGCAGTTCTTC. Together with reference TRBV7-2 and TRBJ2-1, the CDR3 gives the full variable domain: GAGVSQSPSNKVTEKGKDVELRCDPISGHTALYWYRQSLGQGLEFLIYFQGNSAPDKSGLPSDRFSAERTGGSVSTLTIQRTQQEDSAVYLCASSLAPLARDEQFFGPGTRLTVL.

Only a few counts were recorded for this clone. The chain carries TRBV9 and TRBJ2-1; 9 bases fit TRBD1. V lost 0 bases and J lost 4; bases outside the gene matches: 5. The germline V gene encodes CDR1 SGDLS and CDR2 YYNGEE. CDR3 size: 16 residues. CDR3 loop: CASSVGGQGSYNEQFF. The CDR3 DNA reads as TGTGCCAGCAGCGTAGGAGGACAGGGGTCTTACAATGAGCAGTTCTTC.

The chain joins TRBV2 to TRBJ2-5, with D possibly being TRBD2 (5 bases). Near its end, the DNA agrees better with TRBJ2-7, so the J call may be wrong. CDR1 is SNHLY, CDR2 FYNNEI, per germline. The CDR3 length is 15 residues. CDR3 coding DNA: TGTGCCAGCAGTGCGCAACTAGGAAGTTCCTACGAGCAGTACTTC. This gives the protein CASSAQLGSSYEQYF.

This clone was observed a few times. The chain links TRBV11-3 to TRBJ2-7; the D gene is possibly TRBD1 (6 bases). The CDR3 has 13 residues. CDR1 and CDR2 from the germline V gene are SGHNT and YENEEA. V gave up 3 bases and J gave up 4 bases, with 10 bases separating them. The CDR3 here is CASSFKTGYEQYF. Written as DNA, the CDR3 is TGTGCCAGCAGCTTCAAAACAGGGTACGAGCAGTACTTC.

In this sample, this clone turned up a few times. V and J are TRBV4-1 and TRBJ1-2; no reliable D call. The CDR3 runs to 15 residues. The V and J ends lost 0 bases and 1 base respectively, with 9 bases between them. Germline CDR1 reads MGHRA; CDR2 reads YSYEKL. CDR3 in DNA: TGCGCCAGCAGCCAAGAGGTCAGTTATAACTATGGCTACACCTTC. This encodes CASSQEVSYNYGYTF.

The chain uses TRBV30 and TRBJ2-7, with 7 positions matching TRBD1. This CDR3 is 15 amino acids long. V dropped 3 bases and J dropped 4; count of bases not matched to a gene: 12. The germline gives CDR1 GTSNPN, CDR2 SVGIG (reference sequence). In DNA, the CDR3 is TGTGCCTGGAGGCAAACAGGGGCAAGTCGTTACGAGCAGTACTTC. Protein: CAWRQTGASRYEQYF.

The gene calls are TRBV7-9 and TRBJ2-5; weak D call: TRBD1 (5 bases). The CDR3 runs 15 residues. The V gene's germline CDR1 is SEHNR and CDR2 FQNEAQ (reference sequence). V gave up 2 bases and J gave up 1 base, with 11 bases separating them. In nucleotides, the CDR3 is TGTGCCAGCAGCTTATGGCGGCAGGGCCAAGAGACCCAGTACTTC. Amino acid sequence: CASSLWRQGQETQYF.